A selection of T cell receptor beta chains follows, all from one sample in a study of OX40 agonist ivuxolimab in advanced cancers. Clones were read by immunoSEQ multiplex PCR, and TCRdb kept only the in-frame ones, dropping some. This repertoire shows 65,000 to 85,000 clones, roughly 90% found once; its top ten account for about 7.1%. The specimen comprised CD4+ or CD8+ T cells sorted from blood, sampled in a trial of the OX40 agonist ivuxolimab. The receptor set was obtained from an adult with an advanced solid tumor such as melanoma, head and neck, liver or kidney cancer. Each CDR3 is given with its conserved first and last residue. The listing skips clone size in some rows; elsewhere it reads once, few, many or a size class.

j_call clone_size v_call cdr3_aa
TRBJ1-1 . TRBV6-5 CASGQGVRTEAFF
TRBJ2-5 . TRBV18 CASSKYGAKGEETQYF
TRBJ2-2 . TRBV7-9 CASSLFRGGNTGELFF
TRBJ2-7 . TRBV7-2 CASSLGQMSYEQYF
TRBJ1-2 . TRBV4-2 CASSQEDGTGFGYTF
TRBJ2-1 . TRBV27 CASSRETGINEQFF
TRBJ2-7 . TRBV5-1 CASSLARDYEQYF
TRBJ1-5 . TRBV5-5 CASNGQGLASNQPQHF
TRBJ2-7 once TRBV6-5 CASSYSSGQKSYEQYF
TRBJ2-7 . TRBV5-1 CASSLGTEVIHEQYF
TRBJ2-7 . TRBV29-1 CSVPGQNYEQYF